These T cell receptor beta chains were read from a single sample in a study of glioma-infiltrating T cells. MiXCR was run by TCRdb on the multiplex PCR reads, yielding one entry per CDR3 protein. The table includes around 170,000 distinct CDR3 sequences, around 40% detected once. The material sequenced was glioma tissue, nonneoplastic brain tissue, or PBMCs (not recorded which). The receptors derive from a human donor with low-grade glioma or glioblastoma, undergoing nonglioma brain surgery, or in good health (not recorded which). The CDR3 runs from the conserved cysteine through the conserved F or W. D genes are given only for firm matches.

.	TRBV28	TRBJ1-5	CASLNGGSSNQPKHF
.	TRBV3-1	TRBJ2-1	CASSPISRAYNEQFF
TRBD1	TRBV6-1	TRBJ2-7	CASSATGTGPREQYF
.	TRBV20-1	TRBJ2-5	CSASVDGETQYF
TRBD2	TRBV28	TRBJ2-5	CASSLGLAGVETQYF
.	TRBV19	TRBJ1-5	CATLQGGLNQPQHF
.	TRBV3-1	TRBJ1-2	CASSQLSPGTYGYTF
TRBD1	TRBV27	TRBJ1-2	CASKTRDRVNYGYTF
TRBD1	TRBV12-3/TRBV12-4	TRBJ1-5	CASSSEGTGGNQPQHF
.	TRBV12-3/TRBV12-4	TRBJ2-2	CASRIGPNTGELFF
TRBD2	TRBV27	TRBJ2-2	CASSLTSGITGELFF
.	TRBV28	TRBJ2-3	CASSPYRVIDTQYF
TRBD1	TRBV20-1	TRBJ1-5	CSARDGEKGTVGNQPEHF
.	TRBV20-1	TRBJ2-5	CSASRDLQETQYF
TRBD2	TRBV2	TRBJ2-1	CASSTSGSIGNEQFF
.	TRBV20-1	TRBJ2-3	CSARFTDTQYF